This entry lists 27 T cell receptor beta chains sequenced from one sample in a study of blood T cell repertoires in COVID-19. Some clones are missing from TCRdb's copy, which holds only in-frame ones; the method was immunoSEQ multiplex PCR. The sample has about 200,000 clones; roughly 78% are singletons. The material sequenced was peripheral blood. Receptor source: a middle-aged woman with acute or convalescent COVID-19.

The rearrangement joins TRBV11-3 to TRBJ2-1, with 9 positions matching TRBD2. Germline V CDR1 and CDR2: SGHNT, YENEEA. J gave up 4 bases and V 6 bases, and 4 bases lay outside the gene matches. The CDR3 has 14 residues. This chain's CDR3 is CASRSSGGYNEQFF. CDR3 DNA sequence: TGTGCCAGCAGGTCCAGCGGGGGGTACAATGAGCAGTTCTTC.

The chain is built from TRBV27 and TRBJ2-3, with D possibly being TRBD1 (5 bases). Trimming left V 3 bases short and J 4 bases short, with 20 bases between. The CDR3 length is 17 residues. Per the germline V gene, CDR1 is MNHEY and CDR2 is SMNVEV (reference sequence). In DNA form, the CDR3 reads TGTGCCAGCAGTTTTTGGGGTCAGGGTTCTAGATCAGATACGCAGTATTTT. It codes for CASSFWGQGSRSDTQYF.

The V gene is TRBV6-5, the J gene TRBJ2-4; TRBD1 matches at 7 bases. The CDR3 loop spans 14 amino acids. V dropped 4 bases and J dropped 7; count of bases not matched to a gene: 7. Germline loops: CDR1 MNHEY, CDR2 SVGAGI. The CDR3 sequence is CASSSGTDSNIQYF. The CDR3 DNA sequence: TGTGCCAGCAGTTCCGGGACAGACTCGAACATTCAGTACTTC.

The chain couples TRBV14 to TRBJ2-3; tentatively, D is TRBD2 (5 bases). Germline assignment: CDR1 SGHDN and CDR2 FVKESK. The germline V and J ends were trimmed by 1 base and 5 bases, with 7 bases remaining between them. The CDR3 runs to 13 residues. CDR3 loop: CASSQGGKDTQYF. The CDR3 nucleotides read TGTGCCAGCAGCCAAGGAGGGAAAGATACGCAGTATTTT.

The chain links TRBV2 to TRBJ1-1; TRBD1 agrees at 8 bases. In germline, CDR1 is SNHLY, CDR2 FYNNEI. The trim removed 5 bases at V and 6 bases at J, leaving 14 bases unmatched. The CDR3 sequence is 16 residues long. In nucleotides, the CDR3 is TGTGCCAGCAGTTCCCCGACAGGGGTAACTCTCGCTGAAGCTTTCTTT. The encoded protein is CASSSPTGVTLAEAFF. Full variable domain (missing parts from reference TRBV2 and TRBJ1-1): EPEVTQTPSHQVTQMGQEVILRCVPISNHLYFYWYRQILGQKVEFLVSFYNNEISEKSEIFDDQFSVERPDGSNFTLKIRSTKLEDSAMYFCASSSPTGVTLAEAFFGQGTRLTVV.

The rearrangement uses TRBV25-1 and TRBJ1-6; tentatively, D is TRBD1 (6 bases). This CDR3 contains 13 residues. Germline V gene lookup returns CDR1 MGHDK and CDR2 SYGVNS. Trimming pared 8 bases from V and 7 bases from J, leaving 12 bases between. CDR3 protein: CASVGGNNSPLHF. The CDR3, as DNA: TGTGCCAGCGTAGGGGGAAACAATTCACCCCTCCACTTT.

CDR3 protein: CASRRSPGANVLTF. CDR3 nucleotide sequence: TGTGCCAGCAGGAGGTCCCCTGGGGCCAACGTCCTGACTTTC. The V and J genes are TRBV6-4 and TRBJ2-6; D gene uncertain. V was shortened by 6 bases and J by 2 bases, with 8 bases between the two germline ends. Germline V gene sequence: CDR1 MRHNA, CDR2 SNTAGT. The CDR3 loop spans 14 amino acids.

This chain uses TRBV15 with TRBJ2-5, with 11 bases fitting TRBD1. V shed 8 bases and J 4 bases; nucleotides not matched to a gene: 3. The CDR3 spans 13 residues. Germline CDR1 and CDR2: LNHNV and YYDKDF (reference sequence). CDR3 loop: CATRTGGLETQYF. CDR3 in DNA: TGTGCCACCCGGACAGGGGGCCTAGAGACCCAGTACTTC.

The chain is built from TRBV7-2 and TRBJ2-1, with 8 bases aligning to TRBD2. With V trimmed by 2 bases and J by 8 bases, 8 bases remained unmatched. The CDR3 consists of 15 residues. Germline V gene sequence: CDR1 SGHTA, CDR2 FQGNSA. For the CDR3, the DNA is TGTGCCAGCAGCTTACTAAGCGGGAGTAATGATGAGCAGTTCTTC. Translation: CASSLLSGSNDEQFF.

V and J are TRBV10-3 and TRBJ2-1, with 8 bases lining up with TRBD2. The CDR3 runs 15 residues. J lost 5 bases, V lost 6 bases, and 9 bases had no gene match. From germline, CDR1 is ENHRY and CDR2 SYGVKD. The CDR3 sequence is CAISLIAGSNNEQFF. Written as DNA, the CDR3 is TGTGCCATCAGCCTCATAGCGGGGTCGAACAATGAGCAGTTCTTC.

This chain uses TRBV30 with TRBJ1-2; D unclear. Germline assignment: CDR1 GTSNPN and CDR2 SVGIG (reference sequence). The V and J ends lost 0 bases and 4 bases respectively, with 9 bases between them. The CDR3 is 13 amino acids. As DNA, the CDR3 is TGTGCCTGGAGTGTCTTACGAGGCTATGGCTACACCTTC. The encoded protein is CAWSVLRGYGYTF.

The chain combines TRBV7-9 with TRBJ2-1; TRBD2 matches at 8 bases. V lost 5 bases, J lost 12 bases, and 12 bases stayed unmatched. The CDR3 spans 14 residues. Germline V lookup: CDR1 SEHNR, CDR2 FQNEAQ (reference sequence). The DNA for the CDR3 is TGTGCCAGCAGCCCAGGTCTGGGCGGGAGGCGGCAGTTCTTC. Residues: CASSPGLGGRRQFF.

This chain uses TRBV5-1 with TRBJ2-7; weak D call: TRBD2 (6 bases). Germline V CDR1 and CDR2: SGHRS, YFSETQ. Trimming took 2 bases from V and 7 from J, leaving 16 bases between them. The CDR3 loop spans 14 amino acids. CDR3 bases: TGCGCCAGCAGCTTTAGCGGACCTCCTAGGGAGCAGTACTTC. It yields the protein CASSFSGPPREQYF.

CDR3 sequence reads: CASSLETGRETQYF. CDR3 nucleotides: TGTGCCAGCAGCTTAGAGACTGGAAGGGAGACCCAGTACTTC. This chain joins TRBV7-8 and TRBJ2-5; D is undetermined. Germline V gene lookup returns CDR1 SGHVS and CDR2 FQNEAQ. The CDR3 spans 14 residues. The V and J ends lost 1 base and 5 bases respectively, with 11 bases between them.

This sequence joins TRBV7-9 and TRBJ2-1; 12 positions match TRBD2. Germline CDR1 and CDR2: SEHNR and FQNEAQ (reference sequence). Germline trimming cut 1 base from V and 0 bases from J; bases unmatched to any gene: 1. The CDR3 spans 17 residues. The CDR3 is CASSLELAGGSYNEQFF. The CDR3 DNA is TGTGCCAGCAGCTTAGAACTAGCGGGGGGCTCCTACAATGAGCAGTTCTTC.

The V and J genes are TRBV6-1 and TRBJ2-3; D is perhaps TRBD2 (6 bases). The CDR3 is made up of 15 amino acids. CDR1 MNHNS and CDR2 SASEGT come from the germline V gene. Trimming cost V 1 base and J 4 bases, with 12 bases left between them. CDR3 loop: CASSEVGGTADTQYF. Here the CDR3 DNA reads TGTGCCAGCAGTGAAGTGGGCGGGACGGCAGATACGCAGTATTTT.

J is TRBJ1-2 and V is TRBV27, with D tentatively TRBD1 (6 bases). This CDR3 has 19 residues. V shed 6 bases and J shed 4 bases, with 30 bases lying between them. Germline CDR1 and CDR2: MNHEY and SMNVEV (reference sequence). CDR3: CASRLLGTPSALGIYGYTF. Written as DNA, the CDR3 is TGTGCCAGCAGGCTTTTAGGGACACCATCTGCGCTGGGGATCTATGGCTACACCTTC.

The V call is TRBV9, the J call TRBJ1-6; tentatively, D is TRBD1 (6 bases). This CDR3 has 16 amino acids. Germline CDR1 is SGDLS and CDR2 is YYNGEE. Trimming shortened V by 0 bases and J by 9 bases, and 16 bases separated the two germline ends. In DNA form, the CDR3 reads TGTGCCAGCAGCGTAGAGGGGGGGGCTCGTCGTTCACCCCTCCACTTT. Translation gives CASSVEGGARRSPLHF.

The chain combines TRBV19 with TRBJ1-6; 9 nucleotides agree with TRBD1. This CDR3 spans 17 amino acids. Germline lookup yields CDR1 LNHDA and CDR2 SQIVND (reference sequence). Germline trimming cut 4 bases from V and 0 bases from J; bases unmatched to any gene: 4. The CDR3 DNA sequence: TGTGCCAGTAGTAGGACAGGGGATGGCTCCTATAATTCACCCCTCCACTTT. Translated: CASSRTGDGSYNSPLHF.

The chain couples TRBV9 to TRBJ2-2, with TRBD1 matching 7 bases. The CDR3 consists of 17 residues. From germline, CDR1 is SGDLS and CDR2 YYNGEE. V was clipped by 4 bases and J by 4 bases; unmatched bases: 13. CDR3 DNA sequence: TGTGCCAGCAGCAAGCGACAGGGTATGGGGAGCACCGGGGAGCTGTTTTTT. The encoded protein is CASSKRQGMGSTGELFF.

This CDR3 reads CASSQDYYEQYF. The CDR3 DNA reads TGTGCCAGCAGCCAAGATTACTACGAGCAGTACTTC. The V and J genes are TRBV14 and TRBJ2-7; unclear D gene. This CDR3 spans 12 amino acids. CDR1 and CDR2 (germline): SGHDN, FVKESK. Deletions cut 0 bases from V and 3 bases from J, with 3 bases between.

The V call is TRBV5-5, the J call TRBJ1-5; maybe TRBD1 (5 bases). V lost 4 bases and J 4 bases, leaving 12 bases between the germline ends. There are 14 residues in the CDR3. From germline, CDR1 is SGHKS and CDR2 YYEKEE (reference sequence). The CDR3 DNA reads as TGTGCCAGCAGCCGAGCTGGGGGGAATCAGCCCCAGCATTTT. Translating it yields CASSRAGGNQPQHF.

This chain uses TRBV15 with TRBJ2-7; TRBD2 matches 13 bases. The CDR3 length is 17 residues. The trim removed 1 base at V and 3 bases at J, leaving 6 bases unmatched. In germline, CDR1 is LNHNV, CDR2 YYDKDF (reference sequence). CDR3 protein: CATSRGGLAGADYEQYF. The CDR3, as DNA: TGTGCCACCAGCAGAGGCGGACTAGCGGGGGCAGACTACGAGCAGTACTTC.

The genes are TRBV24-1 and TRBJ2-3, with TRBD2 identical over 7 bases. With V trimmed by 3 bases and J by 0 bases, 5 bases remained unmatched. Germline assignment: CDR1 KGHDR and CDR2 SFDVKD. The CDR3 sequence is 16 residues long. Here the CDR3 DNA reads TGTGCCACCAGTGATGACCTAGCGGCAAGCACAGATACGCAGTATTTT. Protein product: CATSDDLAASTDTQYF.

The chain carries TRBV15 and TRBJ2-5; 11 bases are a match to TRBD2. V shed 7 bases, J shed 1 base, and the junction held 8 bases outside the gene matches. The germline gives CDR1 LNHNV, CDR2 YYDKDF (reference sequence). This CDR3 spans 16 amino acids. The CDR3 is CATTGMTSGTQETQYF. CDR3 DNA: TGTGCCACCACGGGAATGACTAGCGGGACCCAAGAGACCCAGTACTTC.

The chain links TRBV9 to TRBJ2-1; a possible D gene is TRBD2 (5 bases). V lost 1 base, J lost 11 bases, and 13 bases lay in between. The germline V gene encodes CDR1 SGDLS and CDR2 YYNGEE. This CDR3 spans 13 amino acids. The CDR3 DNA follows: TGTGCCAGCAGCGTAATTCTCACCGGGAAGCAGTTCTTC. This sequence encodes CASSVILTGKQFF.

CDR3 coding DNA: TGTGCCACCGTAACAGGGTCCCCCTATAATTCACCCCTCCACTTT. It is translated as CATVTGSPYNSPLHF. The chain links TRBV6-5 to TRBJ1-6; TRBD1 is a possible D gene (6 bases). This CDR3 spans 15 amino acids. CDR1 MNHEY and CDR2 SVGAGI come from the germline V gene. Deletions cut 10 bases from V and 2 bases from J, with 15 bases between.